The 32 T cell receptor beta chains below were found in one sample sequenced in a study of OX40 agonist ivuxolimab in advanced cancers. Some clones are missing from TCRdb's copy, which holds only in-frame ones; the method was immunoSEQ multiplex PCR. The sample holds around 68,000 clones, 75% to 95% seen once. The starting material was CD4+ or CD8+ T cells sorted from blood, obtained in a trial of the OX40 agonist ivuxolimab. Every receptor here comes from an adult with an advanced solid tumor such as melanoma, head and neck, liver or kidney cancer.

The genes are TRBV4-2 and TRBJ1-1; 7 nucleotides match TRBD1. Germline V gene data show CDR1 as LGHNA and CDR2 as YNFKEQ. The ends lost 2 bases at V and 4 bases at J; junction bases unmatched: 7. This CDR3 has 15 amino acids. This CDR3 is CASSQQDRVGTEAFF. The CDR3 nucleotides read TGTGCCAGCAGCCAACAAGACAGGGTGGGCACTGAAGCTTTCTTT.

The rearrangement joins TRBV30 to TRBJ2-3, with no clear D. Germline V CDR1 and CDR2: GTSNPN, SVGIG (reference sequence). Trimming removed 0 bases from V and 2 bases from J, with 3 bases in between. The CDR3 runs 12 residues. The CDR3 DNA is TGTGCCTGGAGTGTCTTCACAGATACGCAGTATTTT. Protein sequence: CAWSVFTDTQYF.

The chain joins TRBV11-2 to TRBJ2-5; 8 bases align to TRBD2. V lost 5 bases to trimming and J lost 1 base; unmatched junction nucleotides: 6. The CDR3 consists of 15 residues. Per germline, CDR1 SGHAT and CDR2 FQNNGV. CDR3 nucleotide sequence: TGTGCCAGCAGCCTGGGGCTAGCGGGCCAAGAGACCCAGTACTTC. This sequence encodes CASSLGLAGQETQYF. Together with reference TRBV11-2 and TRBJ2-5, the CDR3 gives the full variable domain: EAGVAQSPRYKIIEKRQSVAFWCNPISGHATLYWYQQILGQGPKLLIQFQNNGVVDDSQLPKDRFSAERLKGVDSTLKIQPAKLEDSAVYLCASSLGLAGQETQYFGPGTRLLVL.

V and J are TRBV23-1 and TRBJ1-1, with 8 bases matching TRBD1. TRBV23-1 is reported as an ORF; its role is uncertain. After removal of 0 bases from V and 3 bases from J, the junction contained 12 bases not matched to a gene. The CDR3 is 18 amino acids. The CDR3 nucleotides read TGCGCCAGCAGTCAATCCGCCAGGGGGCGTAATCGGGACACTGAAGCTTTCTTT. Amino acid sequence: CASSQSARGRNRDTEAFF.

The chain employs TRBV7-2 and TRBJ2-3; D call uncertain. The V and J ends lost 5 bases and 2 bases respectively, with 2 bases between them. Germline V CDR1 and CDR2: SGHTA, FQGNSA. This CDR3 is built from 11 residues. In DNA, the CDR3 is TGTGCCAGCAGCGACACAGATACGCAGTATTTT. Encoded protein: CASSDTDTQYF. Full variable domain (missing parts from reference TRBV7-2 and TRBJ2-3): GAGVSQSPSNKVTEKGKDVELRCDPISGHTALYWYRQSLGQGLEFLIYFQGNSAPDKSGLPSDRFSAERTGGSVSTLTIQRTQQEDSAVYLCASSDTDTQYFGPGTRLTVL.

The chain combines TRBV9 with TRBJ2-1; 7 nucleotides agree with TRBD1. CDR1 is SGDLS, CDR2 YYNGEE, per germline. This CDR3 region has 13 residues. Germline trimming cut 4 bases from V and 7 bases from J; bases unmatched to any gene: 5. CDR3 amino acids: CASSPDRVNEQFF. The CDR3 DNA follows: TGTGCCAGCAGCCCAGACAGGGTGAATGAGCAGTTCTTC.

This chain uses TRBV12-2 with TRBJ2-5; the D call of TRBD2 is as the table states it, not checked on the DNA. TRBV12-2 corresponds to a pseudogene. The CDR3 loop spans 14 amino acids. The CDR3 DNA follows: TGTGCAAGTCGCTCTTCGGGAGTTCAAGAGACCCAGTACTTC. Protein: CASRSSGVQETQYF.

This clone was found a few times. The V call is TRBV6-1, the J call TRBJ2-7; TRBD1 aligns across 12 bases. J was trimmed by 5 bases and V by 10 bases; bases with no gene match: 12. The length of the CDR3 is 15 residues. Looked up from germline, CDR1 is MNHNS and CDR2 is SASEGT. The CDR3 DNA follows: TGTGCCACCCAACAACCGGGACAGGGGGCGAACGAGCAGTACTTC. As protein: CATQQPGQGANEQYF.

J is TRBJ1-1 and V is TRBV7-9; perhaps TRBD1 as D (5 bases). The CDR3 is made up of 11 amino acids. V lost 5 bases and J 7 bases, leaving 8 bases between the germline ends. From germline, CDR1 is SEHNR and CDR2 FQNEAQ (reference sequence). CDR3 in DNA: TGTGCCAGCAGCGACAGCCTTGAAGCTTTCTTT. Translated: CASSDSLEAFF. The whole variable domain, filled in from reference TRBV7-9 and TRBJ1-1, reads DTGVSQNPRHKITKRGQNVTFRCDPISEHNRLYWYRQTLGQGPEFLTYFQNEAQLEKSRLLSDRFSAERPKGSFSTLEIQRTEQGDSAMYLCASSDSLEAFFGQGTRLTVV.

The chain has TRBV19 and TRBJ1-1; the D gene is possibly TRBD1 (5 bases). Germline values: CDR1 LNHDA, CDR2 SQIVND (reference sequence). The CDR3 sequence is 14 residues long. The germline V and J ends were trimmed by 6 bases and 3 bases, with 14 bases remaining between them. CDR3 protein: CASSKRWGDTEAFF. The CDR3 nucleotides read TGTGCCAGTAGCAAAAGGTGGGGGGACACTGAAGCTTTCTTT. Complete variable domain (other parts from reference TRBV19 and TRBJ1-1): DGGITQSPKYLFRKEGQNVTLSCEQNLNHDAMYWYRQDPGQGLRLIYYSQIVNDFQKGDIAEGYSVSREKKESFPLTVTSAQKNPTAFYLCASSKRWGDTEAFFGQGTRLTVV.

The chain has TRBV18 and TRBJ2-7; D possibly corresponds to TRBD1 (6 bases). Germline-derived CDR1 and CDR2 are KGHSH and LQKENI. CDR3 length: 13 amino acids. V was shortened by 4 bases and J by 6 bases, with 13 bases between the two germline ends. CDR3 sequence (DNA): TGTGCCAGCTCACAACAGGGTCTCGGCGAGCAGTACTTC. Its protein product is CASSQQGLGEQYF.

The chain joins TRBV6-6 to TRBJ1-5, with D possibly TRBD1 on 5 matching bases. The CDR3 totals 15 residues. Between the trimmed V and J ends, which lost 7 bases and 7 bases, there was a span of 20 bases. Per germline, CDR1 MNHNY and CDR2 SVGAGI (reference sequence). The CDR3 reads CASTPEGWTGQPQHF. CDR3 in DNA: TGTGCCAGCACCCCTGAGGGGTGGACCGGGCAGCCCCAGCATTTT.

The CDR3 loop is CASRETYEQYF. The CDR3 DNA sequence: TGTGCCAGCAGGGAGACCTACGAGCAGTACTTC. The chain recombines TRBV2 with TRBJ2-7, with unresolved D. V was cut by 6 bases and J by 2 bases, with 5 bases left in between. CDR1 and CDR2 (germline): SNHLY, FYNNEI. This CDR3 is 11 amino acids long.

The chain carries TRBV27 and TRBJ1-4, with unresolved D. Germline CDR1 and CDR2: MNHEY and SMNVEV (reference sequence). Trimming took 5 bases from V and 4 from J, leaving 11 bases between them. The CDR3 runs 14 residues. CDR3 DNA: TGTGCCAGCAGTGAATCGAGGAATAATGAAAAACTGTTTTTT. Encoded protein: CASSESRNNEKLFF.

This chain links TRBV18 with TRBJ2-3; 10 bases are a match to TRBD2. Germline V lookup: CDR1 KGHSH, CDR2 LQKENI. Trimming took 4 bases from V and 2 from J; bases not matched to a gene: 3. This CDR3 spans 15 amino acids. This CDR3 is CASSLSGGNTDTQYF. The CDR3 DNA is TGTGCCAGCTCACTTAGCGGGGGGAACACAGATACGCAGTATTTT.

The CDR3 DNA reads TGTGCCAGCAGGGAAACAGGGAACACCGGGGAGCTGTTTTTT. It encodes CASRETGNTGELFF. The chain has TRBV6-1 and TRBJ2-2; D is perhaps TRBD1 (5 bases). V was pared by 6 bases and J by 1 base, with 9 bases between. Germline V gene data show CDR1 as MNHNS and CDR2 as SASEGT. This CDR3 contains 14 residues.

The chain recombines TRBV19 with TRBJ2-1; TRBD2 matches at 14 bases. The CDR3 consists of 15 residues. Looked up from germline, CDR1 is LNHDA and CDR2 is SQIVND (reference sequence). The ends lost 4 bases at V and 12 bases at J; junction bases unmatched: 8. The CDR3 region has the DNA TGTGCCAGTAGTAAAGGGACTAGCGGGGGTGGGATGCAGTTCTTC. Translating gives CASSKGTSGGGMQFF.

The V gene is TRBV7-6, the J gene TRBJ2-5, with 11 bases that match TRBD2. Matching the DNA end better, TRBJ2-7 makes the J call doubtful. The CDR3 has 19 amino acids. Looked up from germline, CDR1 is SGHVS and CDR2 is FNYEAQ. The CDR3 coding sequence is TGTGCCAGCAGCCCCCGGAGGGGGCTAGCGGGGGGACGTGCCTACGAGCAGTACTTC. Encoded protein: CASSPRRGLAGGRAYEQYF.

V and J are TRBV10-3 and TRBJ2-3; the D is unclear. Trimming took off 6 bases at V and 4 bases at J, with 11 bases between the two ends. The CDR3 is 13 amino acids. Germline V gene data show CDR1 as ENHRY and CDR2 as SYGVKD. The CDR3 sequence is CAISPVDADTQYF. DNA of the CDR3: TGTGCCATCAGCCCTGTGGACGCAGATACGCAGTATTTT.

The genes are TRBV20-1 and TRBJ2-5, with no clear D. Germline-derived CDR1 and CDR2 are DFQATT and SNEGSKA (reference sequence). The CDR3 runs to 11 residues. Trimming stripped 5 bases from V and 4 bases from J, with 8 bases between. CDR3 bases: TGCAGTGCTTGGTTCGGAGAGACCCAGTACTTC. Translating gives CSAWFGETQYF.

V gene TRBV18 combines with J gene TRBJ2-5, with TRBD1 matching over 8 bases. This CDR3 contains 17 residues. With V trimmed by 5 bases and J by 1 base, 12 bases remained unmatched. Germline CDR1 reads KGHSH; CDR2 reads LQKENI. This chain's CDR3 is CASSKASDRVGQETQYF. The CDR3 DNA sequence: TGTGCCAGCTCAAAAGCGTCGGACAGGGTGGGCCAAGAGACCCAGTACTTC.

V and J are TRBV5-4 and TRBJ2-5, with D maybe TRBD2 (7 bases). Per germline, CDR1 SGHNT and CDR2 YYREEE (reference sequence). V lost 4 bases and J 2 bases, leaving 12 bases between the germline ends. The CDR3 consists of 14 residues. The CDR3 nucleotides read TGTGCCAGCAGCAGGGGGGGGCAGCAAGAGACCCAGTACTTC. Its protein product is CASSRGGQQETQYF.

The J gene is TRBJ1-4, the V gene TRBV5-1, with TRBD1 as a possible D gene (6 bases). The germline V gene encodes CDR1 SGHRS and CDR2 YFSETQ. Trimming left V 4 bases short and J 4 bases short, with 11 bases between. The length of the CDR3 is 14 residues. The CDR3 is CASSTGTLNEKLFF. Written as DNA, the CDR3 is TGCGCCAGCAGCACCGGGACACTTAATGAAAAACTGTTTTTT.

This rearrangement joins TRBV5-1 to TRBJ2-5, with 8 nucleotides matching TRBD1. The germline CDR1 and CDR2 sequences are SGHRS and YFSETQ. This CDR3 is built from 14 residues. Trimming removed 2 bases from V and 5 bases from J; junction bases left unmatched: 5. The CDR3 region is CASSFGQGRETQYF. The CDR3, as DNA: TGCGCCAGCAGCTTTGGACAGGGAAGGGAGACCCAGTACTTC.

This clone was seen more than once but under ten times. The chain recombines TRBV28 with TRBJ2-5, with D possibly matching TRBD2 (5 bases). V lost 7 bases to trimming and J lost 5 bases, with 8 bases between them. This CDR3 contains 11 residues. CDR1 is MDHEN, CDR2 SYDVKM, per germline. The CDR3 nucleotides read TGTGCCAGCAAGCGGTGGGAGACCCAGTACTTC. Encoded protein: CASKRWETQYF.

This chain uses TRBV7-3 with TRBJ2-2; D is perhaps TRBD2 (5 bases). The CDR3 consists of 16 residues. Per germline, CDR1 SGHTA and CDR2 FQGTGA. The ends were cut back, 6 bases at V and 0 bases at J, with 14 bases in the middle. The chain's CDR3 is CASRVLSGSNTGELFF. The CDR3 coding sequence is TGTGCCAGCAGGGTCCTATCGGGGTCGAACACCGGGGAGCTGTTTTTT.

The CDR3 protein is CASSIISSGANVLTF. In nucleotides, the CDR3 is TGTGCCAGTAGTATTATTAGCTCTGGGGCCAACGTCCTGACTTTC. This chain links TRBV19 with TRBJ2-6, with unresolved D. V was trimmed by 3 bases and J by 0 bases, leaving 6 bases between them. The CDR3 is 15 residues long. The germline gives CDR1 LNHDA, CDR2 SQIVND (reference sequence).

As DNA, the CDR3 is TGTGCCTGGAGTGCCCTGATGGGAGAAAAACTGTTTTTT. It specifies CAWSALMGEKLFF. The chain employs TRBV30 and TRBJ1-4; D unclear. The CDR3 consists of 13 residues. The germline V gene has CDR1 GTSNPN and CDR2 SVGIG (reference sequence). The ends were cut back, 1 base at V and 8 bases at J, with 11 bases in the middle.

The chain uses TRBV7-6 and TRBJ1-1; D unclear. Per germline, CDR1 SGHVS and CDR2 FNYEAQ. The CDR3 runs 13 residues. V lost 3 bases, J lost 0 bases, and 5 bases lay in between. The CDR3 region has the DNA TGTGCCAGCAGCTTGCGGTTGAACACTGAAGCTTTCTTT. It codes for CASSLRLNTEAFF.

The CDR3 reads CAWSLQVTGELFF. In DNA, the CDR3 is TGTGCCTGGAGCCTACAAGTCACCGGGGAGCTGTTTTTT. The V call is TRBV30, the J call TRBJ2-2; D is unclear. The CDR3 runs to 13 residues. Germline V gives CDR1 GTSNPN, CDR2 SVGIG (reference sequence). Trimming stripped 3 bases from V and 4 bases from J, with 9 bases between. Based on the CDR3 plus reference TRBV30 and TRBJ2-2, the full variable domain is SQTIHQWPATLVQPVGSPLSLECTVEGTSNPNLYWYRQAAGRGLQLLFYSVGIGQISSEVPQNLSASRPQDRQFILSSKKLLLSDSGFYLCAWSLQVTGELFFGEGSRLTVL.

This chain uses TRBV5-8 with TRBJ1-1, with TRBD1 matching over 12 bases. Germline-derived CDR1 and CDR2 are SGHTS and YDEGEE. This CDR3 is 18 amino acids long. Unmatched junction bases numbered 12, after V lost 6 bases and J lost 0 bases. The CDR3 DNA sequence: TGTGCCAGCAACCGTAGGGGGGGACAGGGGGCTATGAACACTGAAGCTTTCTTT. Protein product: CASNRRGGQGAMNTEAFF.

V and J are TRBV30 and TRBJ2-3; D perhaps matches TRBD1 (5 bases). The CDR3 runs 13 residues. V lost 5 bases, J lost 3 bases, and 12 bases lay in between. CDR1 and CDR2 (germline): GTSNPN, SVGIG (reference sequence). The CDR3 loop is CAWGVGATDTQYF. The CDR3 nucleotides read TGTGCCTGGGGCGTAGGGGCGACAGATACGCAGTATTTT.